One and the same sample provided the 25 T cell receptor beta chains below, sequenced in a study of shared clonotypes between healthy human individuals. Data came from immunoSEQ multiplex PCR; TCRdb stores just in-frame clones and leaves some out. The sample lists 100,000 or so clones, around 68% seen once, with roughly 23% in the top ten. Sequencing input: memory CD8+ T cells sorted from blood. The subset here: CD45RO+ cells pooled with CCR7-negative TemRA cells. Source of these receptors: a woman aged 25 to 39 in good health.

This chain uses TRBV11-2 with TRBJ1-2; 9 nucleotides line up with TRBD1. The CDR3 is 15 residues long. Unmatched junction bases numbered 4, after V lost 1 base and J lost 4 bases. CDR1 is SGHAT, CDR2 FQNNGV, per germline. The CDR3 DNA follows: TGTGCCAGCAGCTTAGCCAGGGGACAGGGCTATGGCTACACCTTC. This translates into CASSLARGQGYGYTF.

The chain recombines TRBV7-9 with TRBJ2-1, with D possibly TRBD1 on 6 matching bases. The CDR3 has 13 amino acids. Germline lookup yields CDR1 SEHNR and CDR2 FQNEAQ (reference sequence). The germline V and J ends were trimmed by 4 bases and 11 bases, with 15 bases remaining between them. The CDR3 sequence: CASSSLWTEQQFF. Here the CDR3 DNA reads TGTGCCAGCAGCTCACTATGGACAGAGCAGCAGTTCTTC.

The rearrangement uses TRBV6-4 and TRBJ1-1, with D possibly matching TRBD1 (6 bases). CDR1 and CDR2 from the germline V gene are MRHNA and SNTAGT. The CDR3 totals 15 residues. The germline V and J ends were trimmed by 6 bases and 5 bases, with 19 bases remaining between them. This CDR3 reads CASRNAPEGGTEAFF. DNA for the CDR3: TGTGCCAGCAGAAACGCCCCCGAGGGGGGTACTGAAGCTTTCTTT.

This clone was found once. The chain couples TRBV7-2 to TRBJ1-4; D remains unclear. The germline gives CDR1 SGHTA, CDR2 FQGNSA. Trimming stripped 5 bases from V and 7 bases from J, with 14 bases between. The length of the CDR3 is 14 residues. The CDR3 DNA reads as TGTGCCAGCAGCCTTGGAGGAGGTGGTGAAAAACTGTTTTTT. Translating gives CASSLGGGGEKLFF.

This clone was seen a few times. The chain couples TRBV19 to TRBJ1-5; D uncertain. V lost 1 base and J 3 bases, leaving 1 base between the germline ends. This CDR3 has 12 amino acids. Germline V gene data show CDR1 as LNHDA and CDR2 as SQIVND (reference sequence). This CDR3 reads CASSIANQPQHF. The CDR3 bases are TGTGCCAGTAGTATAGCCAATCAGCCCCAGCATTTT.

This chain uses TRBV27 with TRBJ2-7; D may be TRBD1 (6 bases). Germline CDR1 and CDR2: MNHEY and SMNVEV (reference sequence). V dropped 6 bases and J dropped 2 bases, with 17 bases sitting between them. The CDR3 spans 15 residues. Here the CDR3 reads CASRPLLTGTYEQYF. The CDR3 DNA reads as TGTGCCAGCAGGCCACTCCTGACAGGAACCTACGAGCAGTACTTC.

This chain links TRBV19 with TRBJ2-2; possibly TRBD1 for D (6 bases). With 4 bases removed from V and 1 base from J, the gap between germline ends came to 16 bases. The germline CDR1 and CDR2 sequences are LNHDA and SQIVND (reference sequence). This CDR3 region has 17 residues. DNA for the CDR3: TGTGCCAGTAGTAAAGCCCGGGACAAGGGGAACACCGGGGAGCTGTTTTTT. This encodes CASSKARDKGNTGELFF.

The genes are TRBV2 and TRBJ2-7, with D possibly TRBD2 on 5 matching bases. Germline V lookup: CDR1 SNHLY, CDR2 FYNNEI. This CDR3 has 13 residues. The V end lost 4 bases, the J end lost 4 bases, and 11 bases lay between the germline ends. CDR3 in amino acids: CASSGMERYEQYF. The CDR3 DNA sequence: TGTGCCAGCAGTGGCATGGAGCGGTACGAGCAGTACTTC.

A note on this clone: Additional DNA sequences in this sample encode the identical CDR3. V usage is TRBV9 and J usage is TRBJ1-1, with a possible D match to TRBD1 (5 bases). Trimming shortened V by 0 bases and J by 5 bases, and 11 bases separated the two germline ends. This CDR3 has 14 amino acids. Germline V gene lookup returns CDR1 SGDLS and CDR2 YYNGEE. The CDR3 DNA reads TGTGCCAGCAGCGTAGCATGGGGGAGTACTGAAGCTTTCTTT. Translating it yields CASSVAWGSTEAFF.

This chain links TRBV5-4 with TRBJ2-6; either TRBD1 or TRBD2 may supply D (5 bases each). Germline values: CDR1 SGHNT, CDR2 YYREEE (reference sequence). Deletions cut 3 bases from V and 4 bases from J, with 26 bases between. The CDR3 runs to 20 residues. CDR3 bases: TGTGCCAGCAGCTCGGGCGGTGGGACCCGGCCCCGGTCCGGGGCCAACGTCCTGACTTTC. The encoded protein is CASSSGGGTRPRSGANVLTF.

The V call is TRBV27, the J call TRBJ2-7, with 8 bases matching TRBD2. There are 14 residues in the CDR3. The junction had 9 bases not matched to a gene; V was cut back by 7 bases and J by 4 bases. Germline values: CDR1 MNHEY, CDR2 SMNVEV (reference sequence). The CDR3 DNA reads TGTGCCAGCAAACCTGGAACTAGCGGATACGAGCAGTACTTC. Amino acid sequence: CASKPGTSGYEQYF.

The chain has TRBV15 and TRBJ2-2; no clear D. Germline assignment: CDR1 LNHNV and CDR2 YYDKDF (reference sequence). This CDR3 region has 16 residues. Trimming cost V 2 bases and J 6 bases, with 16 bases left between them. In nucleotides, the CDR3 is TGTGCCACCAGCAGACCGACAAGGATCGACTCCGGGGAGCTGTTTTTT. Protein product: CATSRPTRIDSGELFF.

CDR3: CATSNRTGGETQYF. The CDR3, as DNA: TGTGCCACCAGCAATCGGACAGGAGGGGAGACCCAGTACTTC. V and J are TRBV15 and TRBJ2-5; tentative D call: TRBD1 (7 bases). The CDR3 spans 14 residues. The germline V gene encodes CDR1 LNHNV and CDR2 YYDKDF (reference sequence). With 4 bases removed from V and 5 bases from J, the gap between germline ends came to 14 bases.

The rearrangement joins TRBV11-2 to TRBJ1-5; D not certain. CDR1 is SGHAT, CDR2 FQNNGV, per germline. This CDR3 has 13 residues. Trimming cost V 3 bases and J 5 bases, with 8 bases left between them. The CDR3 region is CASSFSEDQPQHF. DNA for the CDR3: TGTGCCAGCAGCTTCTCAGAGGATCAGCCCCAGCATTTT.

The chain combines TRBV5-5 with TRBJ2-7, with D unclear. The CDR3 extends over 13 amino acids. CDR1 SGHKS and CDR2 YYEKEE come from the germline V gene (reference sequence). The V gene lost 6 bases and the J gene lost 2 bases, with 12 bases spanning the gap. CDR3 region: CASTSTDTYEQYF. DNA for the CDR3: TGTGCCAGCACCTCAACAGACACCTACGAGCAGTACTTC.

The chain carries TRBV6-6 and TRBJ2-5; D remains ambiguous. This CDR3 comprises 15 residues. Germline assignment: CDR1 MNHNY and CDR2 SVGAGI (reference sequence). V shed 0 bases and J shed 2 bases, with 10 bases lying between them. The CDR3 is CASSYSISGQETQYF. For the CDR3, the DNA is TGTGCCAGCAGTTACTCGATTAGTGGTCAAGAGACCCAGTACTTC.

The chain recombines TRBV5-1 with TRBJ2-7, with TRBD1 as a possible D gene (6 bases). Germline V gives CDR1 SGHRS, CDR2 YFSETQ. The CDR3 is 14 amino acids. V lost 3 bases and J lost 3, with 13 bases in between. The CDR3 is CASSYQQGFYEQYF. The DNA for the CDR3 is TGCGCCAGCAGCTACCAACAGGGTTTCTACGAGCAGTACTTC.

This clone was recorded many times. The chain carries TRBV25-1 and TRBJ2-5; 8 positions agree with TRBD1. This CDR3 spans 15 amino acids. Germline lookup yields CDR1 MGHDK and CDR2 SYGVNS. V was pared by 4 bases and J by 4 bases, with 8 bases of the junction left unmatched. The CDR3 protein is CASSAGQGKLETQYF. The CDR3 bases are TGTGCCAGCAGTGCCGGACAGGGTAAACTAGAGACCCAGTACTTC. The full variable domain, with the rest looked up from reference TRBV25-1 and TRBJ2-5, is EADIYQTPRYLVIGTGKKITLECSQTMGHDKMYWYQQDPGMELHLIHYSYGVNSTEKGDLSSESTVSRIRTEHFPLTLESARPSHTSQYLCASSAGQGKLETQYFGPGTRLLVL.

This clone is medium-sized. This rearrangement joins TRBV19 to TRBJ2-7; tentative D call: TRBD2 (6 bases). CDR1 is LNHDA, CDR2 SQIVND, per germline (reference sequence). This CDR3 spans 14 amino acids. V was trimmed by 7 bases and J by 4 bases, leaving 17 bases between them. CDR3 bases: TGTGCCAGTACCCAAGCGGAGGGGCGGTACGAGCAGTACTTC. Protein: CASTQAEGRYEQYF.

V and J are TRBV13 and TRBJ2-3; 13 bases fit TRBD2. J gave up 8 bases and V 3 bases, and 8 bases lay outside the gene matches. CDR3 size: 16 residues. Germline CDR1 reads PRHDT; CDR2 reads FYEKMQ (reference sequence). The CDR3 DNA follows: TGTGCCAGCAGCTTCGAAGGACTAGCGGGAGACGGTACGCAGTATTTT. This sequence encodes CASSFEGLAGDGTQYF.

This chain links TRBV29-1 with TRBJ2-1; 7 bases map to TRBD1. Trimming cost V 6 bases and J 5 bases; bases outside gene matches: 4. Germline V gives CDR1 SQVTM, CDR2 ANQGSEA. The CDR3 runs to 12 residues. The DNA of the CDR3 is TGCAGCGTCGAACAGGGGCACAATGAGCAGTTCTTC. Its protein is CSVEQGHNEQFF.

This clone was seen once. This chain joins TRBV5-6 and TRBJ2-2, with 7 bases aligning to TRBD1. Trimming removed 1 base from V and 9 bases from J; junction bases left unmatched: 12. CDR3 size: 16 residues. Germline lookup yields CDR1 SGHDT and CDR2 YYEEEE. CDR3 in amino acids: CASSLITQGDHRELFF. The CDR3 DNA is TGTGCCAGCAGCTTGATAACCCAGGGGGACCACCGGGAGCTGTTTTTT. The whole variable domain, remainder taken from reference TRBV5-6 and TRBJ2-2, is DAGVTQSPTHLIKTRGQQVTLRCSPKSGHDTVSWYQQALGQGPQFIFQYYEEEERQRGNFPDRFSGHQFPNYSSELNVNALLLGDSALYLCASSLITQGDHRELFFGEGSRLTVL.

Written as DNA, the CDR3 is TGCGCCAGCAGCTTGTCTGGTCAGCTGAACACTGAAGCTTTCTTT. This gives the protein CASSLSGQLNTEAFF. This chain links TRBV5-1 with TRBJ1-1, with D unclear. Trimming left V 1 base short and J 0 bases short, with 10 bases between. The CDR3 consists of 15 residues. Germline V gives CDR1 SGHRS, CDR2 YFSETQ.

The chain has TRBV6-1 and TRBJ2-7; D remains ambiguous. This CDR3 has 13 residues. In germline, CDR1 is MNHNS, CDR2 SASEGT. V lost 0 bases to trimming and J lost 3 bases, with 6 bases between them. CDR3 loop: CASSEAFHYEQYF. For the CDR3, the DNA is TGTGCCAGCAGTGAAGCTTTCCACTACGAGCAGTACTTC.

The table lists this clone with a few counts. This chain links TRBV4-1 with TRBJ2-6, with D hard to call. Germline V gene sequence: CDR1 MGHRA, CDR2 YSYEKL. The CDR3 runs to 20 residues. V gave up 0 bases and J gave up 0 bases, with 18 bases separating them. The DNA of the CDR3 is TGCGCCAGCAGCCAAGACGAGGTCGGCATGGCAAGCTCTGGGGCCAACGTCCTGACTTTC. Its protein product is CASSQDEVGMASSGANVLTF.